In its sample, the clone carrying this TCR beta chain was seen once. Its antigen is unknown. This record comes from a study of TIL therapy for anti-PD-1-resistant metastatic lung cancer. Whole-study results and caveats: The cohort had more treatment-naive, never-smoker and oncogene-addicted patients than typical.

The time point denotes: pre-treatment sample, taken before nivolumab and TIL therapy. The tumor samples were excised metastases, mostly pleural nodules or supraclavicular lymph nodes. Tumors were harvested before any PD-1/PD-L1 blockade. The libraries were made with immunoSEQ v3. Each library reached 2.1 million or so read pairs, or about 5-6.5 million at deep level. Data came from immunoSEQ multiplex PCR; TCRdb stores just in-frame clones and leaves some out. This sample has approximately 92,000 clones, with roughly two thirds found just once. Germline CDR1 reads LGHNA; CDR2 reads YNFKEQ. The CDR3 runs to 14 residues. V shed 4 bases, J shed 3 bases, and the junction held 4 bases outside the gene matches.

This clonotype originated in a person aged 25-80 years with non-small cell lung cancer. The sequencing used tumor tissue, collected at baseline. The chain joins TRBV4-2 to TRBJ1-1; 8 nucleotides match TRBD1. This chain's CDR3 is CASSRTGRDTEAFF. The CDR3 DNA reads as TGTGCCAGCAGCCGGACAGGGAGGGACACTGAAGCTTTCTTT.